This is a list of T cell receptor beta chains from one sample in a study of blood T cell repertoires in COVID-19. Assay used: immunoSEQ multiplex PCR; TCRdb lists only in-frame clones, some missing. The sample records 65,000 to 80,000 clones, roughly nine tenths being singletons. The sample taken for sequencing was peripheral blood. These receptors all come from an elderly man in a cohort sampled during active COVID-19. Both conserved end residues are trimmed from each CDR3.

len: 13
j_gene: TRBJ2-1
v_gene: TRBV14
CDR3aa: ASSSGGPGYNEQF

len: 12
j_gene: TRBJ2-5
v_gene: TRBV28
CDR3aa: ASRMDRGQETQY

len: 10
j_gene: TRBJ1-1
v_gene: TRBV11-2
CDR3aa: ASSLDTAEAF

len: 13
j_gene: TRBJ2-3
v_gene: TRBV19
CDR3aa: ASSEAGTSSDTQY

len: 12
j_gene: TRBJ1-1
v_gene: TRBV3-1/TRBV3-2
CDR3aa: ASSDSLMNTEAF

len: 12
j_gene: TRBJ1-4
v_gene: TRBV6-5
CDR3aa: ASSRQGVNEKLF

len: 12
j_gene: TRBJ1-1
v_gene: TRBV2
CDR3aa: ASSVGVRYTEAF

len: 12
j_gene: TRBJ2-7
v_gene: TRBV6-2/TRBV6-3
CDR3aa: ASSSGQGAHEQY

len: 10
j_gene: TRBJ2-3
v_gene: TRBV18
CDR3aa: ASSPPADTQY

len: 14
j_gene: TRBJ1-6
v_gene: TRBV4-1
CDR3aa: ASSQERVPYNSPLH

len: 10
j_gene: TRBJ1-4
v_gene: TRBV12-3/TRBV12-4
CDR3aa: ASSLVREKLF

len: 14
j_gene: TRBJ2-1
v_gene: TRBV5-6
CDR3aa: ASSPGVGRRDSEQF

len: 11
j_gene: TRBJ2-2
v_gene: TRBV6-5
CDR3aa: ASSHPSTGELF

len: 15
j_gene: TRBJ2-5
v_gene: TRBV5-6
CDR3aa: ASSLRRLAGLQETQY

len: 15
j_gene: TRBJ1-6
v_gene: TRBV3-1/TRBV3-2
CDR3aa: ASSQDPPRGRSSPLH